These 20 T cell receptor beta chains were all obtained from the same sample, sequenced in a study of CDR3 diversity in severe acne. From the PCR reads, TCRdb called clonotypes with MiXCR, one entry per CDR3 protein. The table records almost 85,000 distinct CDR3 sequences, under 65% of them present only once. The sample was blood. These receptors came from a male donor in good health, without acne.

This chain uses TRBV20-1 with TRBJ2-3; D uncertain. The CDR3 is 13 residues long. Germline lookup yields CDR1 DFQATT and CDR2 SNEGSKA (reference sequence). With 0 bases removed from V and 6 bases from J, the gap between germline ends came to 10 bases. In DNA, the CDR3 is TGCAGTGCTAGAGATGGGTCTGGCGATACGCAGTATTTT. Translation: CSARDGSGDTQYF.

In DNA, the CDR3 is TGTGCCAGCCGGACAGGCAGCACTGAAGCTTTCTTT. It specifies CASRTGSTEAFF. The rearrangement uses TRBV28 and TRBJ1-1, with 7 bases aligning to TRBD1. Trimming removed 8 bases from V and 4 bases from J; junction bases left unmatched: 4. CDR1 and CDR2 from the germline V gene are MDHEN and SYDVKM. This CDR3 has 12 amino acids.

This clonotype occurred once. The gene calls are TRBV7-2 and TRBJ2-5; 9 nucleotides agree with TRBD2. The last part of the DNA fits TRBJ2-1 better; the J call may be wrong. The germline V gene has CDR1 SGHTA and CDR2 FQGNSA. CDR3 size: 15 residues. CDR3 bases: TGTGCCAGCAGCTTTGCGGGAGGGCACGGTCAGGAGCAGTTCTTC. This sequence encodes CASSFAGGHGQEQFF.

The sample holds many counts of this clonotype. This chain connects TRBV20-1 to TRBJ2-7; tentatively, D is TRBD2 (6 bases). Germline V lookup: CDR1 DFQATT, CDR2 SNEGSKA (reference sequence). With 6 bases removed from V and 0 bases from J, the gap between germline ends came to 18 bases. The CDR3 has 15 residues. The CDR3 region is CSAHPGTWSSYEQYF. As DNA, the CDR3 is TGCAGTGCCCACCCCGGGACTTGGAGCTCCTACGAGCAGTACTTC.

CDR3 region: CASRLGWGDRPTEAFF. CDR3 DNA: TGTGCCAGCAGACTTGGGTGGGGGGACCGCCCAACTGAAGCTTTCTTT. The genes are TRBV28 and TRBJ1-1; TRBD1 is a possible D gene (5 bases). V was trimmed by 6 bases and J by 5 bases, leaving 22 bases between them. The CDR3 extends over 16 amino acids. Germline V gives CDR1 MDHEN, CDR2 SYDVKM.

The gene calls are TRBV7-3 and TRBJ1-2; TRBD1 is a possible D gene (6 bases). The CDR3 has 14 amino acids. V lost 2 bases to trimming and J lost 6 bases, with 13 bases between them. The germline V gene encodes CDR1 SGHTA and CDR2 FQGTGA. The CDR3 DNA reads TGTGCCAGCAGCTTATGGGCAGGGGCTGATGGCTACACCTTC. It encodes CASSLWAGADGYTF.

The chain couples TRBV30 to TRBJ2-3; 8 bases map to TRBD1. The trim removed 6 bases at V and 0 bases at J, leaving 5 bases unmatched. There are 14 residues in the CDR3. Germline V gene sequence: CDR1 GTSNPN, CDR2 SVGIG (reference sequence). CDR3 nucleotides: TGTGCCTGTTCTGGACAGGGTAGCACAGATACGCAGTATTTT. It is translated as CACSGQGSTDTQYF.

The rearrangement uses TRBV25-1 and TRBJ2-5; TRBD2 matches at 12 bases. The CDR3 extends over 16 amino acids. J lost 5 bases, V lost 8 bases, and 12 bases had no gene match. Germline assignment: CDR1 MGHDK and CDR2 SYGVNS. CDR3 nucleotides: TGTGCCAGCTCCCGGACTAGCGGGATACGGAAGGAGACCCAGTACTTC. It yields the protein CASSRTSGIRKETQYF.

This clonotype was seen repeatedly, ten times or more. The chain carries TRBV30 and TRBJ1-6; D is unresolved. V lost 1 base and J 7 bases, leaving 20 bases between the germline ends. CDR1 is GTSNPN and CDR2 is SVGIG in the germline V gene (reference sequence). This CDR3 region has 17 residues. Here the CDR3 reads CAWSAASNPAGNSPLHF. CDR3 coding DNA: TGTGCCTGGAGTGCCGCCTCGAACCCCGCCGGGAATTCACCCCTCCACTTT.

This clonotype was counted many times. The chain joins TRBV10-3 to TRBJ1-1; D is ambiguous. Germline values: CDR1 ENHRY, CDR2 SYGVKD. The CDR3 sequence is 13 residues long. Trimming shortened V by 1 base and J by 7 bases, and 10 bases separated the two germline ends. The CDR3 DNA sequence: TGTGCCATCAGTGAGTACTATGATGGTGAAGCTTTCTTT. Protein sequence: CAISEYYDGEAFF.

This clonotype was counted a few times. V usage is TRBV5-5 and J usage is TRBJ2-5; D remains ambiguous. Germline V gene lookup returns CDR1 SGHKS and CDR2 YYEKEE (reference sequence). The CDR3 sequence is 13 residues long. V dropped 2 bases and J dropped 1 base, with 6 bases sitting between them. The CDR3 DNA reads TGTGCCAGCAGCTTTGGCAGCCAAGAGACCCAGTACTTC. Amino acid sequence: CASSFGSQETQYF.

This clonotype has a handful of counts. The chain carries TRBV20-1 and TRBJ1-3; weak D call: TRBD1 (6 bases). Germline CDR1 DFQATT, CDR2 SNEGSKA (reference sequence). This CDR3 is built from 15 residues. V shed 3 bases and J shed 1 base, with 13 bases lying between them. CDR3 protein: CSASPDSLSGNTIYF. CDR3 nucleotide sequence: TGCAGTGCTAGCCCGGACAGTCTTTCTGGAAACACCATATATTTT.

V gene TRBV20-1 combines with J gene TRBJ2-3, with 7 bases matching TRBD2. The CDR3 runs to 13 residues. V trimming: 6 bases; J trimming: 2 bases; junction bases outside the gene matches: 5. CDR1 and CDR2 from the germline V gene are DFQATT and SNEGSKA (reference sequence). CDR3 nucleotide sequence: TGCAGTGCCGCAGCGGGGATCACAGATACGCAGTATTTT. This encodes CSAAAGITDTQYF.

This clonotype has ten or more counts. V and J are TRBV7-9 and TRBJ1-2; 7 nucleotides agree with TRBD1. Germline V gene sequence: CDR1 SEHNR, CDR2 FQNEAQ (reference sequence). There are 14 residues in the CDR3. Trimming took 6 bases from V and 3 from J; bases not matched to a gene: 7. CDR3 sequence reads: CASSPGGAYYGYTF. The CDR3 DNA sequence: TGTGCCAGCAGTCCAGGGGGGGCCTACTATGGCTACACCTTC.

As to this clonotype: One end of the junction varies from germline; a read error may be responsible. CDR3 DNA: TGTGCTAGCAGCTTGGGAGACTGGGAGAGCTCCTACGAGCAGTACTTC. Its translation: CASSLGDWESSYEQYF. The rearrangement joins TRBV11-2 to TRBJ2-7, with D perhaps TRBD2 (5 bases). The CDR3 runs 16 residues. CDR1 and CDR2 from the germline V gene are SGHAT and FQNNGV.

The J gene is TRBJ2-2, the V gene TRBV11-3; TRBD2 matches 10 bases. Germline V gives CDR1 SGHNT, CDR2 YENEEA. The ends lost 4 bases at V and 5 bases at J; junction bases unmatched: 1. The CDR3 has 14 amino acids. CDR3 sequence: CASSWGLATGELFF. CDR3 sequence (DNA): TGTGCCAGCAGCTGGGGACTAGCGACCGGGGAGCTGTTTTTT.

This chain joins TRBV7-9 and TRBJ2-7; TRBD2 matches 7 bases. Germline loops: CDR1 SEHNR, CDR2 FQNEAQ (reference sequence). The CDR3 runs to 16 residues. Unmatched junction bases numbered 9, after V lost 1 base and J lost 3 bases. The CDR3 region is CASSLGGASGIYEQYF. The DNA for the CDR3 is TGTGCCAGCAGCTTAGGAGGGGCTAGCGGAATCTACGAGCAGTACTTC. Drawing the rest from reference TRBV7-9 and TRBJ2-7, the complete variable domain is DTGVSQNPRHKITKRGQNVTFRCDPISEHNRLYWYRQTLGQGPEFLTYFQNEAQLEKSRLLSDRFSAERPKGSFSTLEIQRTEQGDSAMYLCASSLGGASGIYEQYFGPGTRLTVT.

The sample holds a few counts of this clonotype. The chain combines TRBV7-2 with TRBJ2-7, with D maybe TRBD1 (5 bases). The CDR3 runs to 13 residues. Per germline, CDR1 SGHTA and CDR2 FQGNSA. The V end lost 4 bases, the J end lost 6 bases, and 13 bases lay between the germline ends. The CDR3 sequence is CASSSQGYGEQYF. In DNA, the CDR3 is TGTGCCAGCAGCTCTCAGGGATATGGCGAGCAGTACTTC.

As DNA, the CDR3 is TGCAGCGTTCGTTCGCGGAACCCCTACGAGCAGTACTTC. Amino acids: CSVRSRNPYEQYF. V gene TRBV29-1 combines with J gene TRBJ2-7; D gene unclear. CDR1 and CDR2 from the germline V gene are SQVTM and ANQGSEA. The length of the CDR3 is 13 residues. V lost 5 bases and J 2 bases, leaving 13 bases between the germline ends.

This chain connects TRBV6-6 to TRBJ1-1, with D unclear. CDR1 and CDR2 (germline): MNHNY, SVGAGI (reference sequence). The CDR3 is 13 residues long. V lost 0 bases to trimming and J lost 11 bases, with 13 bases between them. The CDR3 is CASSYSTGFEAFF. CDR3 coding DNA: TGTGCCAGCAGTTACTCGACGGGGTTTGAGGCTTTCTTT.